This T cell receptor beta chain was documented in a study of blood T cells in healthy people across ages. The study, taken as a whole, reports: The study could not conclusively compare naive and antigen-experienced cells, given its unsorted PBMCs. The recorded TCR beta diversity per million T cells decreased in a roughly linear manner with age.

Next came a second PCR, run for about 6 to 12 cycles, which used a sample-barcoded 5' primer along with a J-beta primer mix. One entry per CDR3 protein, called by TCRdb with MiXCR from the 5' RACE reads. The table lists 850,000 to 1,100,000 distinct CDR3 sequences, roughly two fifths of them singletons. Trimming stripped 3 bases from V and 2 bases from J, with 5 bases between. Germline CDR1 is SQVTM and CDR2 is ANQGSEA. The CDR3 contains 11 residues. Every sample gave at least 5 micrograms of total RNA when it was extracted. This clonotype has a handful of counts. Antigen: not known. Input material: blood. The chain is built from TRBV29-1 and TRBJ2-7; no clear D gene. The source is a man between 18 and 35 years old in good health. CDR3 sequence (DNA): TGCAGCGTTGATAACACCTACGAGCAGTACTTC. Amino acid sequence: CSVDNTYEQYF.